This T cell receptor beta chain comes out of a study of cytomegalovirus exposure and HLA in healthy donors (TCRdb year 2017). Background on the whole study: According to a later analysis, one platform produced both the roughly 110 validation repertoires and the roughly 660 repertoires of the first cohort. High-throughput TCR immunosequencing, statistical association of individual TCRs with disease status, and machine learning were combined to predict cytomegalovirus infection status. In addition to the first cohort of approximately 650 subjects, a separate validation cohort of 100 to 150 different subjects was used. The study was designed to test whether signatures of past pathogen exposure could be identified by cataloging public T cell receptors.

Donors formed part of the validation cohort, which comprised 120 subjects and was distinct from the first cohort of 670 or so subjects. CDR1 and CDR2, per the germline V gene, are SGHTA and FQGNSA. The CDR3 starts with the cysteine, ends with the phenylalanine, and has 17 residues. The read is trimmed to its CDR3 DNA, 51 bases read in frame from base 1. For this chain, trimming is 5 bases at the V end and 7 bases at the J end, and the number of junction bases without a gene match is 14. Points the paper makes about the study in general: A later analysis lacked HLA typing for the validation cohort, so it scored co-occurrence in that cohort across all 110 or so repertoires. In both the original and validation cohorts, the classifier was reported to diagnose cytomegalovirus status with high specificity and sensitivity. It was suggested by the authors that the approach could potentially be generalized to other disease states and immunological phenotypes. While some public TCRs were present in many individuals, most TCR sequences turned up only very rarely across donors. A total of 164 TCR beta chains were listed by the study as associated with cytomegalovirus. In vitro tests confirmed that a few of the cytomegalovirus-associated TCR beta chains recognize cytomegalovirus antigens. In a later analysis, TCRs clustered in the first cohort were found to also tend to co-occur in the approximately 120 validation repertoires, with approximately 95% of cluster scores above 0.

Comments on this clone: The specificity of this receptor is unknown. No clone much larger than this one lies a single base away; base qualities are absent.

Libraries were built with the immunoSEQ multiplex PCR assay. The authors processed their data as follows. A statistical classification framework was built to diagnose cytomegalovirus status from the catalog of TCR beta chain sequences. Drawn from immuneACCESS, this table holds only the in-frame rearrangements with V and J called that TCRdb kept. Clones are partly lost; checked studies trace under half to an unresolved V gene and leave the rest unexplained. V and J calls and clone size are given by that table; D and trimming were obtained from the DNA. The sample table contains 140,000 or so clones; only one count was recorded for around 90% of them. The ten largest account for about 6.4% of the sample.

This clonotype originated in a woman younger than 45 in good health and CMV-seropositive. The sequence is built from TRBV7-2 and TRBJ1-5; 10 central nucleotides agree with TRBD1. Source material: PBMCs. In nucleotides, the sequence is TGTGCCAGCAGCACGGACAGGGGGGCCCTATGGGGGCAGCCCCAGCATTTT. Its protein reads: CASSTDRGALWGQPQHF. The CDR3 plus the reference TRBV7-2 and TRBJ1-5 genes for the other parts give the full variable domain: GAGVSQSPSNKVTEKGKDVELRCDPISGHTALYWYRQSLGQGLEFLIYFQGNSAPDKSGLPSDRFSAERTGGSVSTLTIQRTQQEDSAVYLCASSTDRGALWGQPQHFGDGTRLSIL.